This T cell receptor (beta chain) originates from a study of cytomegalovirus exposure and HLA in healthy donors. The CDR3 spans 13 residues. Germline CDR1 and CDR2: SGHNT and YENEEA. The V gene lost 3 bases and the J gene lost 1 base, with 6 bases spanning the gap. Only in-frame clones appear in the TCRdb table, and some are missing; sequencing was by immunoSEQ multiplex PCR. The sample carries 85,000 to 90,000 clones, around 96% recorded once. This rearrangement joins TRBV11-3 to TRBJ1-1, with no clear D. This TCR was sampled from a young man in good health and CMV-seronegative. The specimen was PBMCs. The CDR3 loop is CASSFSQNTEAFF. In DNA form, the CDR3 reads TGTGCCAGCAGCTTTAGCCAGAACACTGAAGCTTTCTTT.